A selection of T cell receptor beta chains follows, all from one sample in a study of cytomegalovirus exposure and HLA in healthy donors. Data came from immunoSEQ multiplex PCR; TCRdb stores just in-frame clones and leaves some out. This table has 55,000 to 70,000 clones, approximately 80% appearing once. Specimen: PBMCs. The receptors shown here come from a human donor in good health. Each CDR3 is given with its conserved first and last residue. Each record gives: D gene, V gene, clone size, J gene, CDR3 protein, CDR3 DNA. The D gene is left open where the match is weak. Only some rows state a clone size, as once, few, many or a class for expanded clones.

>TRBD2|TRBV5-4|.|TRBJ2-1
CASSFERGGSYNEQFF
TGTGCCAGCAGCTTCGAGCGGGGGGGCTCCTACAATGAGCAGTTCTTC
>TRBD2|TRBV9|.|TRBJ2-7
CASSPEVAGAYEQYF
TGTGCCAGCAGCCCTGAGGTAGCGGGAGCCTACGAGCAGTACTTC
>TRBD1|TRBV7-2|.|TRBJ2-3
CASSLDRTTDTQYF
TGTGCCAGCAGCCTGGACAGGACCACAGATACGCAGTATTTT
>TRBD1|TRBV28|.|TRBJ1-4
CASSLSGGQGNEKLFF
TGTGCCAGCAGTTTATCAGGGGGACAGGGAAATGAAAAACTGTTTTTT
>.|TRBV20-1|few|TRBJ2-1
CSAKATEEQFF
TGCAGTGCTAAGGCCACAGAGGAGCAGTTCTTC
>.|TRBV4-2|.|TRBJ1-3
CASSQSVGGWGNTIYF
TGTGCCAGCAGCCAATCCGTGGGGGGGTGGGGAAACACCATATATTTT
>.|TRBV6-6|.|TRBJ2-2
CASSSILARTGELFF
TGTGCCAGCAGTTCCATACTAGCCAGAACCGGGGAGCTGTTTTTT
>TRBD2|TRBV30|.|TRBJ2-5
CAWSVLSAGGQSGQETQYF
TGTGCCTGGAGTGTACTCAGCGCGGGGGGGCAGTCGGGCCAAGAGACCCAGTACTTC
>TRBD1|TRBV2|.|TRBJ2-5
CASGQGASGEQYF
TGTGCCAGCGGACAGGGGGCATCGGGGGAGCAGTACTTC
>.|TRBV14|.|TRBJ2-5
CASSQVYVRGQETQYF
TGTGCCAGCAGCCAAGTTTACGTCAGGGGACAAGAGACCCAGTACTTC
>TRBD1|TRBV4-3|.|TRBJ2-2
CASSQDTGGGTGELFF
TGCGCCAGCAGCCAAGATACAGGGGGAGGCACCGGGGAGCTGTTTTTT
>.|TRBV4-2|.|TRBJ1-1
CASSQVPLRGTEAFF
TGTGCCAGCAGCCAAGTCCCTTTGCGGGGAACTGAAGCTTTCTTT
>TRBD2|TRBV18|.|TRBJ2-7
CASSPGLAEEADYEQYF
TGTGCCAGCTCACCCGGACTAGCGGAGGAGGCTGACTACGAGCAGTACTTC
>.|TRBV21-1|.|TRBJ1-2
CASSVQGPGYTF
TGTGCCAGCAGCGTTCAGGGGCCCGGCTACACCTTC
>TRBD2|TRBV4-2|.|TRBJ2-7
CASSQGAGTSGAYEQYF
TGTGCCAGCAGCCAAGGGGCCGGGACTAGCGGGGCCTACGAGCAGTACTTC
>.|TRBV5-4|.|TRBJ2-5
CASSLDQGRETQYF
TGTGCCAGCAGCTTGGATCAGGGTAGGGAGACCCAGTACTTC
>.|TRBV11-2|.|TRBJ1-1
CASSLGAPREAFF
TGTGCCAGCAGCTTAGGGGCCCCCCGTGAAGCTTTCTTT
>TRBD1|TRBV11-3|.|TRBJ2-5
CASSFGMTGEETQYF
TGTGCCAGCAGCTTTGGGATGACAGGGGAAGAGACCCAGTACTTC
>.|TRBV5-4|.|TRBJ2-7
CASSLASSYEQYF
TGTGCCAGCAGCTTGGCGAGCTCCTACGAGCAGTACTTC
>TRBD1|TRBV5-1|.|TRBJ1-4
CASSLMTGGNEKLFF
TGCGCCAGCAGCTTGATGACAGGGGGGAATGAAAAACTGTTTTTT
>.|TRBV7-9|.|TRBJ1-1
CASSTGLLNTEAFF
TGTGCCAGCAGCACAGGGCTGCTGAACACTGAAGCTTTCTTT
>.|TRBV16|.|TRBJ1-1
CASSQSIQGGAFF
TGTGCCAGCAGCCAATCGATTCAGGGTGGAGCTTTCTTT
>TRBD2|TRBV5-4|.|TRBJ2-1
CASSLASGGRPPYEQFF
TGTGCCAGCAGCTTGGCCAGCGGGGGGCGACCACCCTATGAGCAGTTCTTC
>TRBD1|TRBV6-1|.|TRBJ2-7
CASSERGQEAYEQYF
TGTGCCAGCAGTGAAAGGGGACAGGAGGCCTACGAGCAGTACTTC
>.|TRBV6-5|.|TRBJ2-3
CASIAPAADTQYF
TGTGCCAGCATAGCGCCGGCGGCGGATACGCAGTATTTT
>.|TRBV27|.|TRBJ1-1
CASSLTPAGQNTEAFF
TGTGCCAGCAGTTTAACACCGGCAGGACAGAACACTGAAGCTTTCTTT
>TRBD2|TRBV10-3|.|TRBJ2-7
CAISERHAASGRALGEQYF
TGTGCCATCAGTGAGCGCCACGCCGCTAGCGGGAGGGCCTTAGGGGAGCAGTACTTC
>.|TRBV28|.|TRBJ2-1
CASSELGGLTVDEQFF
TGTGCCAGCAGCGAGCTCGGCGGTCTAACGGTGGATGAGCAGTTCTTC
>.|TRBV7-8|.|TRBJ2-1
CASSPRSFNEQFF
TGTGCCAGCAGCCCAAGGAGTTTCAATGAGCAGTTCTTC
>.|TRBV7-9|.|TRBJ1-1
CASSLGRTEAFF
TGTGCCAGCAGCCTCGGTCGCACTGAAGCTTTCTTT
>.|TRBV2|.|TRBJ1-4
CASSEQGSEKLFF
TGTGCCAGCAGTGAACAGGGTAGTGAAAAACTGTTTTTT
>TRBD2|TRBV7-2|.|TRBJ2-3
CASSTTGTSVADTQYF
TGTGCCAGCAGCACTACAGGGACTAGTGTAGCAGATACGCAGTATTTT
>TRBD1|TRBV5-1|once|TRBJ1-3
CASSLVGTGSGNTIYF
TGCGCCAGCAGCTTGGTCGGGACAGGGTCTGGAAACACCATATATTTT